Below, 9 T cell receptor beta chains from the same sample are listed, as sequenced in a study of T cells in Graves' hyperthyroidism and ophthalmopathy. Amplification targeted TCR beta CDR3 regions from RNA transcripts. The study used the HTBI primer set for a first-round RT-PCR of the TCR CDR3. Via MiXCR, TCRdb re-called the multiplex PCR reads, giving one row per CDR3 protein. The data show a few hundred thousand distinct CDR3 sequences, roughly 15% seen once. What was sequenced was blood. The origin of the receptors is a woman between 40 and 50 years old with Graves' ophthalmopathy.

This clonotype was counted many times. The V and J genes are TRBV20-1 and TRBJ2-7; 8 bases line up with TRBD1. V was pared by 3 bases and J by 2 bases, with 9 bases of the junction left unmatched. This CDR3 has 15 residues. The germline V gene has CDR1 DFQATT and CDR2 SNEGSKA (reference sequence). Here the CDR3 reads CSASGSDREPYEQYF. The DNA for the CDR3 is TGCAGTGCTAGTGGGTCGGACAGGGAACCCTACGAGCAGTACTTC.

There are a few counts of this clonotype. This sequence joins TRBV20-1 and TRBJ1-6, with TRBD1 matching over 11 bases. The V and J ends lost 2 bases and 9 bases, in that order; junction bases with no gene match: 3. The CDR3 consists of 14 residues. The V gene's germline CDR1 is DFQATT and CDR2 SNEGSKA (reference sequence). The CDR3 bases are TGCAGTGCTAGACGGACAGGGGGCGGTTCACCCCTCCACTTT. Translating it yields CSARRTGGGSPLHF.

The table lists this clonotype with many counts. This chain links TRBV2 with TRBJ2-7; D gene ambiguous. This CDR3 comprises 11 residues. With 6 bases removed from V and 6 bases from J, the gap between germline ends came to 9 bases. Per the germline V gene, CDR1 is SNHLY and CDR2 is FYNNEI. The CDR3 DNA sequence: TGTGCCAGCAGATCAAAGGGCGAGCAGTACTTC. Its protein product is CASRSKGEQYF.

This clonotype has at least ten counts. This chain uses TRBV11-3 with TRBJ1-2, with 10 bases identical to TRBD1. The junction had 11 bases not matched to a gene; V was cut back by 5 bases and J by 11 bases. Germline V lookup: CDR1 SGHNT, CDR2 YENEEA. This CDR3 has 14 residues. In DNA form, the CDR3 reads TGTGCCAGCAGCATACCTCCGGGACAGGGGTCTTACACCTTC. This gives the protein CASSIPPGQGSYTF.

V gene TRBV11-3 combines with J gene TRBJ2-3; D call uncertain. The ends were cut back, 1 base at V and 0 bases at J, with 8 bases in the middle. Germline-derived CDR1 and CDR2 are SGHNT and YENEEA. The CDR3 spans 15 residues. CDR3 residues: CASSLGARSTDTQYF. The CDR3 DNA sequence: TGTGCCAGCAGCTTAGGGGCGCGTAGCACAGATACGCAGTATTTT.

This clonotype was counted at least ten times. The V call is TRBV2, the J call TRBJ1-2; TRBD1 matches at 9 bases. CDR1 SNHLY and CDR2 FYNNEI come from the germline V gene. The CDR3 has 14 amino acids. J was trimmed by 4 bases and V by 7 bases; bases with no gene match: 7. CDR3 protein: CASNLGQGLYGYTF. CDR3 bases: TGTGCCAGCAACCTTGGACAGGGGCTCTATGGCTACACCTTC.

This clonotype occurred many times. This chain joins TRBV25-1 and TRBJ2-7, with a tentative D call TRBD2 (5 bases). CDR1 is MGHDK, CDR2 SYGVNS, per germline. V lost 6 bases and J lost 3, with 18 bases in between. The CDR3 covers 15 residues. CDR3 residues: CASSPTASLIYEQYF. The CDR3 coding sequence is TGTGCCAGCAGCCCAACCGCTAGCTTAATCTACGAGCAGTACTTC.

The rearrangement links TRBV9 to TRBJ1-2; TRBD1 agrees at 7 bases. From germline, CDR1 is SGDLS and CDR2 YYNGEE. The trim removed 4 bases at V and 0 bases at J, leaving 12 bases unmatched. The CDR3 is 17 residues long. The CDR3, as DNA: TGTGCCAGCAGCCTAGGACAGGTCCGGCCCTCTAACTATGGCTACACCTTC. Its translation is CASSLGQVRPSNYGYTF.

This clonotype appeared a few times. The J gene is TRBJ1-1, the V gene TRBV7-9; D possibly corresponds to TRBD1 (5 bases). With 1 base removed from V and 6 bases from J, the gap between germline ends came to 18 bases. This CDR3 is built from 16 residues. Germline values: CDR1 SEHNR, CDR2 FQNEAQ (reference sequence). The DNA of the CDR3 is TGTGCCAGCAGCTTAGGGGGTAGGGGCGGCCGCTCTGAAGCTTTCTTT. Translation gives CASSLGGRGGRSEAFF.